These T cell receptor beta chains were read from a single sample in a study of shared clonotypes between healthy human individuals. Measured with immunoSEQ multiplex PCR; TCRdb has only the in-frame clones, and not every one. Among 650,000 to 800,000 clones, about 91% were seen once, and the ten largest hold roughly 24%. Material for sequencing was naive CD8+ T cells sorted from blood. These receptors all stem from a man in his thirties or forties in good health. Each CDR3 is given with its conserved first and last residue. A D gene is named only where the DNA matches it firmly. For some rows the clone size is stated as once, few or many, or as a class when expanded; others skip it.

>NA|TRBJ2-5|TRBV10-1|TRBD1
CASRTGNIQETQYF
TGCGCCAGCAGGACAGGGAACATTCAAGAGACCCAGTACTTC
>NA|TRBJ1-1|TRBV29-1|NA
CSVVSSGRTNAEAFF
TGCAGCGTTGTAAGTAGCGGCAGGACGAACGCTGAAGCTTTCTTT
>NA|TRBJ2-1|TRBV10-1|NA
CASSYRPSGSSYNEQFF
TGCGCCAGCAGTTACAGACCTTCAGGGAGCTCCTACAATGAGCAGTTCTTC
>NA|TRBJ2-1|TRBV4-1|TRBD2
CASSLRSGLAEEVEQFF
TGCGCCAGCAGCCTACGGAGTGGGCTAGCGGAAGAGGTTGAGCAGTTCTTC
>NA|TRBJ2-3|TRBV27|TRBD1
CASAPGQITDTQYF
TGTGCCAGCGCCCCGGGACAGATCACAGATACGCAGTATTTT
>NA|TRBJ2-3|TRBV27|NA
CASSLSRSGSTDTQYF
TGTGCCAGCAGTTTATCGAGAAGCGGGAGCACAGATACGCAGTATTTT
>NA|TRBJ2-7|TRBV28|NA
CASSFFENEQYF
TGTGCCAGCAGTTTTTTTGAAAACGAGCAGTACTTC
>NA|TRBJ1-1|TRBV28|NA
CASSSMDPEAFF
TGTGCCAGCAGCTCCATGGACCCTGAAGCTTTCTTT
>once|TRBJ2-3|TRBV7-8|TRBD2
CASSSAGVTDTQYF
TGTGCCAGCAGCTCCGCGGGGGTGACAGATACGCAGTATTTT
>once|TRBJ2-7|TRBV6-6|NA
CASSYTGHEQYF
TGTGCCAGCAGTTATACCGGCCACGAGCAGTACTTC
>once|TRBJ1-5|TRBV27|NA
CASKQRGFWDQPQHF
TGTGCCAGCAAGCAGCGGGGGTTTTGGGATCAGCCCCAGCATTTT
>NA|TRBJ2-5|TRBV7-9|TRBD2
CASSYALSGNRETQYF
TGTGCCAGCAGCTATGCCTTAAGCGGGAATAGAGAGACCCAGTACTTC
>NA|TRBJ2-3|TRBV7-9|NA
CASSLRGRTQYF
TGTGCCAGCAGCTTACGCGGGCGGACGCAGTATTTT
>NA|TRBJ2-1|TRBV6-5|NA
CASKWGEQFF
TGTGCCAGCAAATGGGGTGAGCAGTTCTTC
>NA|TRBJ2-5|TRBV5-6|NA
CASSLVQETQYF
TGTGCCAGCAGCTTGGTTCAAGAGACCCAGTACTTC
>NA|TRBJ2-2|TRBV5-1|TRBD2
CASRSGTSGISNTGELFF
TGCGCCAGCAGGTCCGGGACTAGCGGTATATCTAACACCGGGGAGCTGTTTTTT